The 7 T cell receptor beta chains given below trace back to one sample, sequenced in a study of OX40 agonist ivuxolimab in advanced cancers. The table came from immunoSEQ multiplex PCR; TCRdb's copy has only in-frame clones and leaves some out. Of tens of thousands of clones listed, approximately 90% were seen once; the top ten hold about a tenth. The input for sequencing was CD4+ or CD8+ T cells sorted from blood, taken in a trial of the OX40 agonist ivuxolimab. These receptors originate from an adult with an advanced solid tumor such as melanoma, head and neck, liver or kidney cancer.

This chain uses TRBV5-5 with TRBJ2-7; possibly TRBD1 or TRBD2 for D (5 bases each). Trimming left V 0 bases short and J 0 bases short, with 19 bases between. Looked up from germline, CDR1 is SGHKS and CDR2 is YYEKEE (reference sequence). This CDR3 region has 18 residues. The CDR3 DNA is TGTGCCAGCAGCTTGGCCGCCCCATTGGGACGGAACTCCTACGAGCAGTACTTC. It specifies CASSLAAPLGRNSYEQYF.

The V and J genes are TRBV5-6 and TRBJ2-1; D is ambiguous. CDR1 is SGHDT, CDR2 YYEEEE, per germline. The CDR3 contains 16 residues. Trimming removed 3 bases from V and 2 bases from J, with 15 bases in between. The CDR3 DNA sequence: TGTGCCAGCAGCTCTACTAATACAAATACCTACAATGAGCAGTTCTTC. This codes for CASSSTNTNTYNEQFF.

The CDR3 DNA is TGTGCCAGCAGTGAAAGAGGGAGCCCAGATACGCAGTATTTT. The encoded protein is CASSERGSPDTQYF. The gene calls are TRBV2 and TRBJ2-3; TRBD2 might be the D (5 bases). The CDR3 extends over 14 amino acids. CDR1 SNHLY and CDR2 FYNNEI come from the germline V gene. V lost 2 bases to trimming and J lost 4 bases, with 10 bases between them.

On this clone: The junction does not match germline at one end; this may be a read error. The V and J genes are TRBV10-3 and TRBJ1-4; TRBD1 might be the D (5 bases). This CDR3 region has 14 residues. Germline V CDR1 and CDR2: ENHRY, SYGVKD. The DNA of the CDR3 is TGTGCCAGCAGTACGGGACTCTCCAATGAAAAACTGTTTTTT. Translating gives CASSTGLSNEKLFF.

The genes are TRBV29-1 and TRBJ2-7; perhaps TRBD1 as D (5 bases). Germline assignment: CDR1 SQVTM and CDR2 ANQGSEA. There are 15 residues in the CDR3. V lost 5 bases and J 0 bases, leaving 17 bases between the germline ends. The CDR3 bases are TGCAGCGTTCAGGGCGCCCCCCGGAGCTCCTACGAGCAGTACTTC. Encoded protein: CSVQGAPRSSYEQYF.

This sequence joins TRBV7-2 and TRBJ1-1; D gene uncertain. Germline loops: CDR1 SGHTA, CDR2 FQGNSA. The CDR3 is 13 residues long. The germline V and J ends were trimmed by 5 bases and 1 base, with 8 bases remaining between them. The chain's CDR3 is CASSKPGNTEAFF. The DNA of the CDR3 is TGTGCCAGCAGCAAACCCGGGAACACTGAAGCTTTCTTT. The full variable domain, rest sourced from reference TRBV7-2 and TRBJ1-1, is GAGVSQSPSNKVTEKGKDVELRCDPISGHTALYWYRQSLGQGLEFLIYFQGNSAPDKSGLPSDRFSAERTGGSVSTLTIQRTQQEDSAVYLCASSKPGNTEAFFGQGTRLTVV.

The rearrangement uses TRBV7-2 and TRBJ1-1; a possible D gene is TRBD1 (5 bases). CDR1 is SGHTA, CDR2 FQGNSA, per germline. The length of the CDR3 is 17 residues. V lost 6 bases and J 7 bases, leaving 27 bases between the germline ends. The CDR3 sequence is CASRNPGAGPRRFEAFF. DNA of the CDR3: TGTGCCAGCAGGAATCCCGGGGCGGGCCCCCGGCGGTTTGAAGCTTTCTTT.